Presented here are 12 T cell receptor beta chains from one specimen sequenced in a study of T cell clonality in common variable immunodeficiency. Study-level findings and limits: Fewer deletions and N-nucleotide insertions were reportedly seen in common variable immunodeficiency TCR beta sequences.

Only in-frame clones appear in the TCRdb table, and some are missing; sequencing was by immunoSEQ multiplex PCR. This sample carries roughly 15,000 clones, with approximately 5% going to the ten biggest clones. These TCRs are of unknown antigen specificity. The sequencing sample was made of peripheral blood mononuclear cells. These receptors were obtained from a human donor with common variable immunodeficiency.

As regards this clone: The read comes to an end 3 residues before the CDR3 does, leaving the germline J gene to fill in the end. The chain links TRBV4-2 to TRBJ1-5; no clear D. The CDR3 spans 17 residues. Germline CDR1 reads LGHNA; CDR2 reads YNFKEQ. Trimming cost V 1 base and J 2 bases, with 15 bases left between them. Here the CDR3 reads CASSQVLRAQGNQPQHF. The covered CDR3 bases are TGTGCCAGCAGCCAAGTGCTGAGAGCCCAGGGCAATCAGCCC.

As regards this clone: The CDR3 end is not reached by the read, which stops 3 residues before it; the germline J gene fills it in. The chain is built from TRBV7-6 and TRBJ1-3; D unresolved. V lost 5 bases to trimming and J lost 0 bases, with 8 bases between them. The CDR3 covers 14 residues. The germline CDR1 and CDR2 sequences are SGHVS and FNYEAQ. CDR3 DNA, as far as it was read: TGTGCCAGCAGCCAGGCCTCCTCTGGAAACACC. Amino acid sequence: CASSQASSGNT. In full, the CDR3 is CASSQASSGNTIYF.

As for this clone: The read halts 3 residues ahead of the CDR3 end, with the missing end drawn from the germline J gene. The chain has TRBV7-9 and TRBJ2-5; a possible D gene is TRBD1 (6 bases). The CDR3 is 15 amino acids. Looked up from germline, CDR1 is SEHNR and CDR2 is FQNEAQ (reference sequence). V was cut by 4 bases and J by 4 bases, with 16 bases left in between. CDR3 DNA, as far as it was read: TGTGCCAGCAGCTCCAATACAGGGCTGGGAGAGACC. Translating gives CASSSNTGLGET. The entire CDR3 is CASSSNTGLGETQYF.

According to its frequency, this clone is medium-sized. The read terminates 3 residues ahead of where the CDR3 ends, so the germline J gene completes it. J is TRBJ2-7 and V is TRBV10-1, with 9 bases matching TRBD2. Germline CDR1 and CDR2: WNHNN and SYGVQD (reference sequence). This CDR3 spans 15 amino acids. With 6 bases clipped from V and 4 bases from J, the junction kept 10 bases outside the gene matches. The CDR3 DNA, read in part, is TGCGCCAGCAGCCCCTCGGGCGGGGGGGTGTACGAG. This sequence encodes CASSPSGGGVYE. The entire CDR3 protein reads CASSPSGGGVYEQYF.

With respect to this clone: The CDR3 goes on 3 residues after the read ends, and that part is filled in from the germline J gene. The gene calls are TRBV18 and TRBJ1-2, with D maybe TRBD1 (5 bases). Trimming stripped 5 bases from V and 4 bases from J, with 14 bases between. CDR3 length: 14 amino acids. The germline gives CDR1 KGHSH, CDR2 LQKENI. The CDR3: CASSAGRTIYGYTF. CDR3 DNA, as far as it was read: TGTGCCAGCTCAGCGGGACGGACTATCTATGGC.

This clone is deemed medium-sized (0.01 to 0.1%) by its frequency. The sequenced part of the CDR3 DNA is TGCAGCGTTAGGGACAGTCTGGGGGCCAACGTC. Protein product: CSVRDSLGANV. The CDR3, in full, reads CSVRDSLGANVLTF. This sequence joins TRBV29-1 and TRBJ2-6; 7 bases fit TRBD1. The read ends 3 residues before the CDR3 terminus; that terminus is restored from the germline J gene. The CDR3 has 14 residues. The germline V gene has CDR1 SQVTM and CDR2 ANQGSEA. With V trimmed by 5 bases and J by 4 bases, 5 bases remained unmatched.

As to this clone: From the germline J gene comes the end of the CDR3, since the read stops 3 residues before it. This chain joins TRBV2 and TRBJ1-4, with 9 bases identical to TRBD1. This CDR3 has 13 amino acids. Trimming took 3 bases from V and 10 from J; bases not matched to a gene: 3. From germline, CDR1 is SNHLY and CDR2 FYNNEI. CDR3 in amino acids: CASSEETGGKLFF. The CDR3 bases that were read are TGTGCCAGCAGTGAGGAGACAGGGGGAAAA.

The sequenced CDR3 bases are TGCAGCGTTCGACAGGGCTCCTACAATGAG. Protein product: CSVRQGSYNE. The CDR3 in its entirety is CSVRQGSYNEQFF. The chain has TRBV29-1 and TRBJ2-1; 7 nucleotides align to TRBD1. The read is 3 residues too short to cover the CDR3 end, so that end is filled in from the germline J gene. The V segment lost 5 bases and the J segment 0 bases; nucleotides outside the gene matches: 1. Germline V gives CDR1 SQVTM, CDR2 ANQGSEA. This CDR3 comprises 13 residues.

About this clone: Sequencing ends 3 residues short of the CDR3 end; the germline J gene provides the rest. The chain combines TRBV13 with TRBJ2-1; 7 nucleotides match TRBD2. Germline CDR1 and CDR2: PRHDT and FYEKMQ (reference sequence). This CDR3 has 15 residues. The ends lost 8 bases at V and 3 bases at J; junction bases unmatched: 10. The CDR3 DNA, read in part, is TGTGCCAGCTCCGAAGAGGCGGGAGTCTACAATGAG. This sequence encodes CASSEEAGVYNE. The whole CDR3 sequence reads CASSEEAGVYNEQFF. Filled out from reference TRBV13 and TRBJ2-1, the complete variable domain reads AAGVIQSPRHLIKEKRETATLKCYPIPRHDTVYWYQQGPGQDPQFLISFYEKMQSDKGSIPDRFSAQQFSDYHSELNMSSLELGDSALYFCASSEEAGVYNEQFFGPGTRLTVL.

On this clone: The read falls 3 residues short of the CDR3 end, and the missing part is taken from the germline J gene. The V call is TRBV7-9, the J call TRBJ2-1; weak D call: TRBD2 (5 bases). CDR1 is SEHNR and CDR2 is FQNEAQ in the germline V gene (reference sequence). With 3 bases removed from V and 9 bases from J, the gap between germline ends came to 12 bases. This CDR3 contains 13 residues. Partial CDR3 DNA: TGTGCCAGCAGCTTCGAGGGTTTTACTGAG. Translating gives CASSFEGFTE. In full, the CDR3 reads CASSFEGFTEQFF.

With respect to this clone: The read ends 3 residues early relative to the CDR3; the germline J gene fills the gap. The J gene is TRBJ2-7, the V gene TRBV29-1; 7 bases match TRBD2. Trimming removed 7 bases from V and 3 bases from J; junction bases left unmatched: 12. The CDR3 spans 14 residues. Germline CDR1 reads SQVTM; CDR2 reads ANQGSEA. Here the CDR3 reads CSAFEGSGVYEQYF. Partial CDR3 DNA: TGCAGCGCCTTCGAGGGGAGCGGGGTCTACGAG.

As regards this clone: Sequencing ends 3 residues short of the CDR3 end; the germline J gene provides the rest. This chain connects TRBV7-6 to TRBJ2-3; D may be TRBD1 (5 bases). Germline CDR1 is SGHVS and CDR2 is FNYEAQ. Trimming left V 2 bases short and J 4 bases short, with 10 bases between. The CDR3 consists of 14 residues. This CDR3 is CASSLTGPSDTQYF. The sequenced CDR3 bases are TGTGCCAGCAGCTTAACAGGCCCTTCAGATACG.